The T cell receptor beta chain described here comes from a study of T-cell reconstitution after alpha-beta-depleted transplantation in children. The V end lost 3 bases, the J end lost 4 bases, and 7 bases lay between the germline ends. The CDR3 is 12 residues long. The germline V gene encodes CDR1 SNHLY and CDR2 FYNNEI. Molecular barcoding with unique molecular identifiers was used for the TCRbeta library. TCRdb re-called the PCR reads through MiXCR, storing one row per CDR3 protein. Of over 100,000 distinct CDR3 sequences detected, 10% appear once; the ten largest clones hold under 40%. This clonotype was counted between two and nine times. What it recognizes is unknown. Study-wide results and limits: Counts and diversity of T cells one year after transplant came mostly from newly produced T cells. In patients about two months after transplant, alpha-beta T cells reportedly arose from several hundred expanded graft clones.

V is TRBV2 and J is TRBJ2-7; weak D call: TRBD1 (5 bases). This sequence originates from a boy younger than 10 with acute lymphoblastic leukemia, due to receive a stem cell transplant. Sample: PBMCs, taken before TCRalphabeta/CD19-depleted stem cell transplant. The CDR3 sequence is CASSDKGYEQYF. CDR3 nucleotide sequence: TGTGCCAGCAGTGATAAGGGGTACGAGCAGTACTTC.